The 6 T cell receptor beta chains presented below share a single source sample, sequenced in a study of regulatory T cells in long-lasting Graves disease (TCRdb year 2021). Libraries came from multiplex PCR. Sequencing took place on an Illumina HiSeq 4000. CDR3 regions were amplified by Arm-PCR with iRepertoire HTBI primers to construct TCR beta libraries. TCRdb handled the public reads itself, with Q25 trimming in fastp and clone calling in MiXCR, and kept productive beta chains. When rows share a CDR3 protein, they turn into one entry using the most common DNA and genes. A total of 550,000 or so distinct CDR3 sequences appear in this sample, around 12% of them only once. The ten largest clonotypes hold roughly 9.3% of the sample. Reading the label with the study, this specimen's time point is: newly diagnosed GD, antithyroid drugs for less than 3 months. For both TCR sequencing and RNA sequencing, RNA was extracted from PBMCs using TRIzol.

These data also formed part of another study, on T cells in Graves' hyperthyroidism and ophthalmopathy.

This specimen was peripheral blood mononuclear cells (PBMCs), taken at new diagnosis, from a patient treated with antithyroid drugs. All receptors derive from a woman aged 25-40 years with Graves disease. Donor details come from another sample of the same person, matched by shared clones.

A few counts support this clonotype. The gene calls are TRBV5-1 and TRBJ1-5; D is unresolved. V was clipped by 5 bases and J by 0 bases, with 12 bases between them. The CDR3 is 15 residues long. From germline, CDR1 is SGHRS and CDR2 YFSETQ. The CDR3 sequence is CASRLSIDSNQPQHF. DNA for the CDR3: TGCGCCAGCAGATTGTCAATCGATAGCAATCAGCCCCAGCATTTT.

This clonotype was counted at least ten times. The V call is TRBV20-1, the J call TRBJ2-1; no reliable D call. Germline-derived CDR1 and CDR2 are DFQATT and SNEGSKA (reference sequence). The CDR3 consists of 12 residues. The V end lost 6 bases, the J end lost 4 bases, and 10 bases lay between the germline ends. The CDR3 region has the DNA TGCAGTGCACCAGACACGTACAATGAGCAGTTCTTC. Amino acids: CSAPDTYNEQFF.

This clonotype was seen many times. The gene calls are TRBV9 and TRBJ2-3, with TRBD2 matching 7 bases. V lost 2 bases and J lost 6; bases outside the gene matches: 9. The CDR3 is made up of 15 amino acids. The V gene's germline CDR1 is SGDLS and CDR2 YYNGEE. The DNA for the CDR3 is TGTGCCAGCAGCGTCAGAGTGAGCGGGGAGGATACGCAGTATTTT. Its protein is CASSVRVSGEDTQYF.

This clonotype was counted between two and nine times. Given a much more abundant clone one base away, this may be a read error. The rearrangement links TRBV20-1 to TRBJ2-1; 10 bases map to TRBD2. CDR3 length: 15 residues. Germline-derived CDR1 and CDR2 are DFQATT and SNEGSKA (reference sequence). CDR3: CSAVNRLAGAWEQLF. As DNA, the CDR3 is TGCAGTGCCGTAAACCGTCTAGCGGGAGCTTGGGAGCAGCTCTTC.

Note on this clonotype: A clone one base away is much larger, so this may be a read error. The genes are TRBV3-1 and TRBJ1-2; D gene unclear. From germline, CDR1 is LGHDT and CDR2 YNNKEL (reference sequence). This CDR3 has 15 amino acids. The V gene lost 0 bases and the J gene lost 12 bases, with 20 bases spanning the gap. DNA of the CDR3: TGTGCCAGCAGCCAAGATCGCCGGGGAATATACGGCCACACCTTC. Encoded protein: CASSQDRRGIYGHTF.

This clonotype came up a few times. A much larger clone sits a single nucleotide away, making a read error possible. The chain employs TRBV3-1 and TRBJ1-2; weak D call: TRBD1 (6 bases). Germline CDR1 reads LGHDT; CDR2 reads YNNKEL (reference sequence). The CDR3 runs to 14 residues. The CDR3: CTSSQVNTGSGYTF. The CDR3 DNA sequence: TGTACCAGCAGCCAAGTTAACACAGGGAGCGGCTACACCTTC.